The sequence of this TCR beta chain was determined in a study of blood T cell repertoires in COVID-19. This CDR3 contains 15 residues. V was clipped by 6 bases and J by 0 bases, with 11 bases between them. Germline V CDR1 and CDR2: KGHSH, LQKENI. The authors' processing: Estimation of nucleated cell counts relied on the amplification of reference gene primers. Profiling relied on immunoSEQ multiplex PCR, and the TCRdb table lists in-frame clones only, not all of them. The V and J calls and clone size were taken over from that table, and D and trimming were inferred from the DNA. This sample has about 240,000 clones; roughly 89% occur once, and the top ten carry roughly 8.6%.

This clonotype was obtained from a man aged 40-49 years who had recovered from COVID-19. V usage is TRBV18 and J usage is TRBJ2-2; D possibly corresponds to TRBD2 (5 bases). The sequenced sample was PBMCs or T cells enriched from blood (not recorded which). Here the CDR3 reads CASSARGTNTGELFF. As DNA, the CDR3 is TGTGCCAGCTCCGCCAGAGGGACGAACACCGGGGAGCTGTTTTTT.